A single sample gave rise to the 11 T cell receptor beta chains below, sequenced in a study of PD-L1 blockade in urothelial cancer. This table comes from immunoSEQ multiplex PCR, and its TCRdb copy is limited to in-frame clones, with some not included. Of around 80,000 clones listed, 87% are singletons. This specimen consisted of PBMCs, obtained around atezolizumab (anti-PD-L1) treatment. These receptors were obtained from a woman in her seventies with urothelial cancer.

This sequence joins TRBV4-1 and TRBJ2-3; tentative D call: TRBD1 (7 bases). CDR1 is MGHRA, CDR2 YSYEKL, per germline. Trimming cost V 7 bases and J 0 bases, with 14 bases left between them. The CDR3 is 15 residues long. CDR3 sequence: CASTRDSSSTDTQYF. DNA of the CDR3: TGCGCCAGCACGCGGGACAGTTCTAGCACAGATACGCAGTATTTT.

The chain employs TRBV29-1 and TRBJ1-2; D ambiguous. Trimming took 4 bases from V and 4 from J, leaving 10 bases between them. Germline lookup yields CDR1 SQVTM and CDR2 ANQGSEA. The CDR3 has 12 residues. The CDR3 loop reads CSVVREGYGYTF. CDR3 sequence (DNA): TGCAGCGTTGTGAGGGAGGGCTATGGCTACACCTTC.

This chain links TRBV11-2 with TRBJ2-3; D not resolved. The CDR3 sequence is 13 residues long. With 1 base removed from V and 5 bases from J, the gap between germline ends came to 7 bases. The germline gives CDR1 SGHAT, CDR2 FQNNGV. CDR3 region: CASSLGFLDTQYF. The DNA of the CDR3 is TGTGCCAGCAGCTTAGGTTTCTTAGATACGCAGTATTTT.

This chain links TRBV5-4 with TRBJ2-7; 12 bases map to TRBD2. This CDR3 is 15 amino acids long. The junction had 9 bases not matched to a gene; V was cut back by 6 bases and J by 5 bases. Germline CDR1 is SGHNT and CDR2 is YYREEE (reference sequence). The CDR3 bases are TGTGCCAGCACCCTGAGCGGACTAGCGGGAAACGAGCAGTACTTC. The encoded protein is CASTLSGLAGNEQYF.

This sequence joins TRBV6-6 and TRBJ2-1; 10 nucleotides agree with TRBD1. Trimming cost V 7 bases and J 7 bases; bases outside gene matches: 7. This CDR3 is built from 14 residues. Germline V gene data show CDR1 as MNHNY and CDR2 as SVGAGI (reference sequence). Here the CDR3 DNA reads TGTGCCAGCACTCCCCGGGACAGGGGAAATGAGCAGTTCTTC. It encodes CASTPRDRGNEQFF.

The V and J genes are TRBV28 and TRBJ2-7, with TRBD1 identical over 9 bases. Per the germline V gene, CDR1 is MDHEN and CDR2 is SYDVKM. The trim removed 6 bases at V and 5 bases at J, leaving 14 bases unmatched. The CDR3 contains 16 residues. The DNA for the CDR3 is TGTGCCAGCAGAGGCGTGAGGGACAGGGTCCTCAACGAGCAGTACTTC. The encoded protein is CASRGVRDRVLNEQYF.

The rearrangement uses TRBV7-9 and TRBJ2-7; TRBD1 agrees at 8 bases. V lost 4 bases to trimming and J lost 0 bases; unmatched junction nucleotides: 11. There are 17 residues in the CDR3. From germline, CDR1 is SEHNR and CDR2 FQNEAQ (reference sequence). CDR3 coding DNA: TGTGCCAGCAGCTCGATTGATGCGGACAGGGCCTCCTACGAGCAGTACTTC. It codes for CASSSIDADRASYEQYF.

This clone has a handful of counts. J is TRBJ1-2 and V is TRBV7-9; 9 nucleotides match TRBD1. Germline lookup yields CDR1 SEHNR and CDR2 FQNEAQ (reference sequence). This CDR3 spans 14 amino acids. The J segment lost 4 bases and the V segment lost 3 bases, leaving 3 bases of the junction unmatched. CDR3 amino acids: CASSLGQGAYGYTF. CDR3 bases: TGTGCCAGCAGCTTGGGACAGGGCGCCTATGGCTACACCTTC.

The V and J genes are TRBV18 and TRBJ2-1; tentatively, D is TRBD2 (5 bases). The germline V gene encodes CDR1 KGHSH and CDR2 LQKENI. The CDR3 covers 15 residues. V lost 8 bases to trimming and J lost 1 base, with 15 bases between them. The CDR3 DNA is TGTGCCAGCACCCCGACACGGGGATCCTACAATGAGCAGTTCTTC. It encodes CASTPTRGSYNEQFF. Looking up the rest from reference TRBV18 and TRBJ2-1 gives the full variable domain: NAGVMQNPRHLVRRRGQEARLRCSPMKGHSHVYWYRQLPEEGLKFMVYLQKENIIDESGMPKERFSAEFPKEGPSILRIQQVVRGDSAAYFCASTPTRGSYNEQFFGPGTRLTVL.

CDR3: CSAPGQGALTEAFF. The CDR3 DNA sequence: TGCAGCGCCCCGGGACAGGGGGCGCTTACTGAAGCTTTCTTT. The chain employs TRBV29-1 and TRBJ1-1; the match to TRBD1 covers 12 bases. Per germline, CDR1 SQVTM and CDR2 ANQGSEA. This CDR3 contains 14 residues. The junction had 8 bases not matched to a gene; V was cut back by 7 bases and J by 5 bases.

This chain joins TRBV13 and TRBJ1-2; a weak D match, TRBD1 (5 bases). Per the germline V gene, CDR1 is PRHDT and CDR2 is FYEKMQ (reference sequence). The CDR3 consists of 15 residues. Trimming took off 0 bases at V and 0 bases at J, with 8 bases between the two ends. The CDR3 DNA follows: TGTGCCAGCAGCTTAGGGGGGGGACCTAACTATGGCTACACCTTC. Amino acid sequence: CASSLGGGPNYGYTF. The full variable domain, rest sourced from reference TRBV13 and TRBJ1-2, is AAGVIQSPRHLIKEKRETATLKCYPIPRHDTVYWYQQGPGQDPQFLISFYEKMQSDKGSIPDRFSAQQFSDYHSELNMSSLELGDSALYFCASSLGGGPNYGYTFGSGTRLTVV.